This T cell receptor (beta chain) was identified during a study of response to subunit inactivated influenza vaccine. Overall study findings and caveats: It was suggested by the authors that few new T cells are recruited by each seasonal influenza vaccination.

Using its own MiXCR run on the RT-PCR reads, TCRdb lists one record per CDR3 protein. Of approximately 730,000 distinct CDR3 sequences listed, around 13% are singletons. In this sample, this clonotype turned up a few times. Antigen unknown. At one end the junction does not follow the germline gene, possibly because of a read error. The CDR3 length is 13 residues. In germline, CDR1 is MNHEY, CDR2 SVGEGT. Specimen: PBMCs from blood, collected less than 15 days before vaccination. The chain is built from TRBV6-2 or TRBV6-3 and TRBJ2-7, with D maybe TRBD2 (6 bases). This sequence originates from a man aged 50 to 60 who received an inactivated influenza vaccine. Written as DNA, the CDR3 is TGTGCCAGCAGTCGCGGGATTTCCTTCGAGCAGTACTTC. Its protein is CASSRGISFEQYF.